A single sample is the source of the 32 T cell receptor beta chains below, sequenced in a study of blood T cells in healthy people across ages (dated by TCRdb to between 2015 and 2017). The library was prepared using 5' RACE. Data came from an Illumina HiSeq 2500. A second roughly 6 to 11 cycle PCR used a sample-barcoded 5' primer and a J-beta primer mix. Starting from the raw public reads, TCRdb applied fastp trimming at Q25, assembled clones with MiXCR and retained in-frame beta chains. Identical CDR3 proteins give one entry, which carries the most common genes and DNA. The sample contains roughly 1,800,000 distinct CDR3 sequences, around half of them found a single time. Jointly, the top ten make up less than 2.5% of the sample. Sequencing was done on a sample of blood. Receptors were obtained from a woman between 40 and 50 years old in good health.

Of note for this clonotype: This may stem from a read error, because a much larger clone lies one nucleotide away. The gene calls are TRBV7-8 and TRBJ2-1; D perhaps matches TRBD2 (5 bases). Germline V gives CDR1 SGHVS, CDR2 FQNEAQ. The CDR3 runs to 13 residues. The chain's CDR3 is CVSSSPGSDEQFF. The CDR3 bases are TGTGTCAGCAGCTCCCCAGGTAGCGATGAGCAGTTCTTC.

This rearrangement joins TRBV15 to TRBJ2-3, with TRBD2 matching over 7 bases. Germline CDR1 and CDR2: LNHNV and YYDKDF (reference sequence). With V trimmed by 1 base and J by 6 bases, 7 bases remained unmatched. The CDR3 is 15 residues long. The CDR3 region has the DNA TGTGCCACCAGCAGAGGCGGGACTAAGGCCGATACGCAGTATTTT. This gives the protein CATSRGGTKADTQYF. Full variable domain (remainder filled in from reference TRBV15 and TRBJ2-3): DAMVIQNPRYQVTQFGKPVTLSCSQTLNHNVMYWYQQKSSQAPKLLFHYYDKDFNNEADTPDNFQSRRPNTSFCFLDIRSPGLGDTAMYLCATSRGGTKADTQYFGPGTRLTVL.

This clonotype has a handful of counts. This chain connects TRBV6-5 to TRBJ2-5; D may be TRBD1 (8 bases). Germline CDR1 reads MNHEY; CDR2 reads SVGAGI. The CDR3 sequence is 14 residues long. V lost 7 bases, J lost 4 bases, and 16 bases lay in between. This CDR3 is CASKLHRGGETQYF. Written as DNA, the CDR3 is TGTGCCAGCAAACTACACAGGGGGGGAGAGACCCAGTACTTC.

This clonotype was seen only a few times. The V and J genes are TRBV12-3 or TRBV12-4 and TRBJ1-2; 8 bases agree with TRBD1. This CDR3 has 14 residues. Trimming took 7 bases from V and 1 from J; bases not matched to a gene: 5. This CDR3 reads CASTATGVNYGYTF. DNA for the CDR3: TGTGCCAGCACCGCGACAGGGGTTAACTATGGCTACACCTTC.

The chain has TRBV4-2 and TRBJ2-4; TRBD2 is a possible D gene (5 bases). V was cut by 1 base and J by 1 base, with 5 bases left in between. The V gene's germline CDR1 is LGHNA and CDR2 YNFKEQ. CDR3 length: 14 amino acids. The DNA for the CDR3 is TGTGCCAGCAGCCAAGGGGAGGCCAAAAACATTCAGTACTTC. Translation: CASSQGEAKNIQYF.

In its sample, this clonotype was seen a few times. The chain links TRBV6-1 to TRBJ2-7; D gene uncertain. The CDR3 contains 14 residues. Germline CDR1 is MNHNS and CDR2 is SASEGT. Trimming stripped 1 base from V and 2 bases from J, with 9 bases between. The CDR3 loop reads CASSEGSGPYEQYF. The CDR3 nucleotides read TGTGCCAGCAGTGAAGGGTCAGGTCCCTACGAGCAGTACTTC.

CDR3 coding DNA: TGTGCCACCAGCAGAGATTATCGGGATTTCCACGAGCAGTACTTC. Its protein is CATSRDYRDFHEQYF. The chain links TRBV15 to TRBJ2-7; the D gene is possibly TRBD2 (5 bases). Germline CDR1 and CDR2: LNHNV and YYDKDF (reference sequence). V gave up 0 bases and J gave up 5 bases, with 14 bases separating them. This CDR3 has 15 residues.

DNA of the CDR3: TGTGCCAGCCGATCTAGCGGGGGGAATGAGCAGTACTTC. This translates into CASRSSGGNEQYF. The J gene is TRBJ2-1, the V gene TRBV4-2, with TRBD2 identical over 11 bases. The J call is in doubt because the DNA end fits TRBJ2-7 better. Per the germline V gene, CDR1 is LGHNA and CDR2 is YNFKEQ. The CDR3 is 13 amino acids.

The chain employs TRBV5-1 and TRBJ1-2; 8 bases map to TRBD1. Germline-derived CDR1 and CDR2 are SGHRS and YFSETQ. The CDR3 is made up of 15 amino acids. V lost 4 bases to trimming and J lost 4 bases; unmatched junction nucleotides: 9. DNA for the CDR3: TGCGCCAGCAGCGGAGATGACAGGGGCGGCTATGGCTACACCTTC. Its protein is CASSGDDRGGYGYTF.

The chain couples TRBV13 to TRBJ1-6, with D unclear. This CDR3 comprises 15 residues. Germline CDR1 is PRHDT and CDR2 is FYEKMQ (reference sequence). With 0 bases removed from V and 10 bases from J, the gap between germline ends came to 13 bases. CDR3 sequence reads: CASSLGERLNSPLHF. DNA of the CDR3: TGTGCCAGCAGCTTAGGGGAAAGGCTGAACTCACCCCTCCACTTT. The entire variable domain, with the rest obtained from reference TRBV13 and TRBJ1-6, is as follows: AAGVIQSPRHLIKEKRETATLKCYPIPRHDTVYWYQQGPGQDPQFLISFYEKMQSDKGSIPDRFSAQQFSDYHSELNMSSLELGDSALYFCASSLGERLNSPLHFGNGTRLTVT.

The chain uses TRBV5-1 and TRBJ2-1; no definite D call. This CDR3 spans 13 amino acids. The germline V and J ends were trimmed by 1 base and 8 bases, with 10 bases remaining between them. CDR1 SGHRS and CDR2 YFSETQ come from the germline V gene. The CDR3 spells CASSLPSIYEQFF. CDR3 coding DNA: TGCGCCAGCAGCTTGCCTAGTATATATGAGCAGTTCTTC.

This chain links TRBV29-1 with TRBJ2-3; 7 bases align to TRBD1. CDR1 and CDR2 (germline): SQVTM, ANQGSEA. The CDR3 covers 14 residues. V lost 5 bases, J lost 6 bases, and 11 bases stayed unmatched. CDR3 region: CSVIRQGVWDTQYF. The CDR3 nucleotides are TGCAGCGTTATACGACAGGGAGTCTGGGATACGCAGTATTTT.

This clonotype has more than one count but fewer than ten. V usage is TRBV4-1 and J usage is TRBJ2-5, with D perhaps given as TRBD1 or TRBD2 (5 bases each). CDR3 length equals 16 residues. CDR1 is MGHRA and CDR2 is YSYEKL in the germline V gene. Trimming shortened V by 1 base and J by 9 bases, and 21 bases separated the two germline ends. CDR3 loop: CASSQASTGTVSPQYF. CDR3 in DNA: TGCGCCAGCAGCCAAGCAAGCACGGGGACCGTTAGTCCCCAGTACTTC.

The CDR3, as DNA: TGCAGTGCTAGCAGACTAGCGGGGGGCCCTGGTGAGCAGTTCTTC. Its protein is CSASRLAGGPGEQFF. The rearrangement uses TRBV20-1 and TRBJ2-1, with 13 nucleotides matching TRBD2. CDR1 is DFQATT, CDR2 SNEGSKA, per germline (reference sequence). The CDR3 is 15 amino acids. V was clipped by 3 bases and J by 9 bases; unmatched bases: 8.

In this sample, this clonotype turned up a few times. The chain links TRBV6-2 or TRBV6-3 to TRBJ1-5; 9 positions agree with TRBD1. The CDR3 runs 14 residues. The germline gives CDR1 MNHEY, CDR2 SVGEGT. V lost 4 bases, J lost 7 bases, and 5 bases stayed unmatched. The CDR3 spells CASSWDRVSQPQHF. The CDR3 DNA is TGTGCCAGCAGTTGGGACAGGGTGAGCCAGCCCCAGCATTTT.

The gene calls are TRBV5-5 and TRBJ2-2; D might be TRBD1 or TRBD2, each matching 6 bases. This CDR3 is 15 amino acids long. V lost 2 bases and J 5 bases, leaving 13 bases between the germline ends. Germline values: CDR1 SGHKS, CDR2 YYEKEE (reference sequence). The CDR3 loop is CASSFYTGRTGELFF. The CDR3 bases are TGTGCCAGCAGCTTTTATACAGGGAGGACCGGGGAGCTGTTTTTT.

The chain joins TRBV5-1 to TRBJ2-1; D may be TRBD2 (7 bases). The CDR3 contains 16 residues. Trimming left V 0 bases short and J 6 bases short, with 16 bases between. Looked up from germline, CDR1 is SGHRS and CDR2 is YFSETQ. The CDR3 DNA is TGCGCCAGCAGCTTGGATGGCGGGGGCGGGTCCAATGAGCAGTTCTTC. This sequence encodes CASSLDGGGGSNEQFF.

This chain uses TRBV4-1 with TRBJ2-3, with D maybe TRBD2 (7 bases). V gave up 0 bases and J gave up 1 base, with 14 bases separating them. CDR1 is MGHRA and CDR2 is YSYEKL in the germline V gene. The CDR3 runs to 17 residues. CDR3 region: CASSQDLAGAGTDTQYF. For the CDR3, the DNA is TGCGCCAGCAGCCAAGACCTCGCGGGGGCAGGCACAGATACGCAGTATTTT.

This chain joins TRBV20-1 and TRBJ2-1; 10 positions agree with TRBD1. CDR3 length equals 16 residues. Trimming at V came to 2 bases and at J to 12 bases, leaving 16 bases not matched to a gene. Germline CDR1 DFQATT, CDR2 SNEGSKA (reference sequence). CDR3 nucleotides: TGCAGTGCTAGACCCGAGGGACAGGGGTTCGGGGCGCCGCAGTTCTTC. Protein product: CSARPEGQGFGAPQFF.

This clonotype was seen once. Germline is not matched at one junction end, which may reflect a read error. This chain connects TRBV7-3 to TRBJ1-1, with D perhaps matching TRBD1 (5 bases). CDR1 is SGHTA and CDR2 is FQGTGA in the germline V gene. The CDR3 length is 13 residues. This CDR3 is CTSSLTGPSEAFF. CDR3 nucleotides: TGTACCAGCAGCTTAACGGGACCGTCGGAAGCTTTCTTT.

This clonotype was detected once. J is TRBJ2-5 and V is TRBV20-1; a weak D match, TRBD1 (7 bases). CDR1 is DFQATT, CDR2 SNEGSKA, per germline (reference sequence). This CDR3 comprises 15 residues. Trimming pared 5 bases from V and 6 bases from J, leaving 22 bases between. CDR3 region: CSAGCGEGAGKTQYF. The CDR3 DNA reads as TGCAGTGCTGGGTGCGGAGAGGGGGCGGGAAAGACCCAGTACTTC.

This chain links TRBV10-3 with TRBJ1-2, with a possible D match to TRBD1 (6 bases). Germline V lookup: CDR1 ENHRY, CDR2 SYGVKD. The CDR3 loop spans 12 amino acids. Trimming left V 6 bases short and J 3 bases short, with 8 bases between. The CDR3 DNA follows: TGTGCCATCAGGGGGGGCGACTATGGCTACACCTTC. This gives the protein CAIRGGDYGYTF.

This chain uses TRBV6-5 with TRBJ2-1; D could derive from TRBD1 or TRBD2 (5 bases each). Germline values: CDR1 MNHEY, CDR2 SVGAGI. V was trimmed by 7 bases and J by 7 bases, leaving 17 bases between them. This CDR3 contains 14 residues. The CDR3 nucleotides read TGTGCCAGCATTAAAACGGGACCGATGAATGAGCAGTTCTTC. Translation: CASIKTGPMNEQFF.

This rearrangement joins TRBV20-1 to TRBJ2-5; 8 nucleotides line up with TRBD1. The V gene end was trimmed by 2 bases and the J gene end by 4 bases; junction bases not matched to a gene: 6. Germline V CDR1 and CDR2: DFQATT, SNEGSKA (reference sequence). The CDR3 extends over 14 amino acids. The CDR3: CSARTGTGGETQYF. For the CDR3, the DNA is TGCAGTGCTAGAACCGGGACAGGAGGAGAGACCCAGTACTTC.

This chain links TRBV7-2 with TRBJ2-5, with 9 nucleotides matching TRBD2. Germline V lookup: CDR1 SGHTA, CDR2 FQGNSA. CDR3 length: 18 residues. Losses at the gene ends were 3 bases for V and 6 bases for J; bases not matched to a gene: 17. DNA of the CDR3: TGTGCCAGCAGCTTTGAATTGGGGGGTGCTAGCGGGGTAAAGACCCAGTACTTC. Residues: CASSFELGGASGVKTQYF.

This clonotype was detected only a few times. The chain is built from TRBV4-2 and TRBJ2-5; maybe TRBD2 (6 bases). The CDR3 consists of 17 residues. Trimming stripped 2 bases from V and 0 bases from J, with 16 bases between. Germline values: CDR1 LGHNA, CDR2 YNFKEQ. CDR3 sequence: CASSQPSGEIYQETQYF. The CDR3 DNA follows: TGTGCCAGCAGCCAACCTTCGGGGGAGATTTACCAAGAGACCCAGTACTTC.

This clonotype appeared a few times. V is TRBV4-2 and J is TRBJ2-7, with TRBD1 matching over 12 bases. J was trimmed by 5 bases and V by 0 bases; bases with no gene match: 5. The V gene's germline CDR1 is LGHNA and CDR2 YNFKEQ. CDR3 size: 16 residues. The CDR3 protein is CASSQDTGTGGHEQYF. CDR3 nucleotide sequence: TGTGCCAGCAGCCAAGATACAGGGACAGGGGGCCACGAGCAGTACTTC.

This clonotype was recorded a few times. V is TRBV5-4 and J is TRBJ2-5; the match to TRBD1 covers 11 bases. Judging by the DNA end, TRBJ2-7 fits better; the J call may be wrong. The CDR3 covers 15 residues. Germline-derived CDR1 and CDR2 are SGHNT and YYREEE (reference sequence). CDR3 sequence reads: CASSTGQGAAYEQYF. The DNA for the CDR3 is TGTGCCAGCAGCACCGGACAGGGGGCGGCCTACGAGCAGTACTTC.

J is TRBJ1-4 and V is TRBV7-2; D is perhaps TRBD1 (6 bases). CDR3 size: 16 residues. CDR1 is SGHTA and CDR2 is FQGNSA in the germline V gene. Trimming stripped 5 bases from V and 7 bases from J, with 20 bases between. The CDR3 spells CASSPQGGLMGEKLFF. The CDR3 nucleotides read TGTGCCAGCAGCCCCCAAGGGGGGTTGATGGGTGAAAAACTGTTTTTT.

V usage is TRBV14 and J usage is TRBJ2-3; TRBD1 might be the D (6 bases). The CDR3 is made up of 16 amino acids. Germline V gives CDR1 SGHDN, CDR2 FVKESK. Trimming took 3 bases from V and 1 from J, leaving 14 bases between them. In DNA form, the CDR3 reads TGTGCCAGCAGCCATAATACAGGGTTCGGCACAGATACGCAGTATTTT. Residues: CASSHNTGFGTDTQYF.

This clonotype has just a few counts. The chain recombines TRBV27 with TRBJ2-1; D might be TRBD1 (6 bases). The CDR3 spans 14 residues. Germline V gene sequence: CDR1 MNHEY, CDR2 SMNVEV (reference sequence). The V gene lost 4 bases and the J gene lost 5 bases, with 12 bases spanning the gap. In DNA, the CDR3 is TGTGCCAGCAGTTCTTTGACAGGAGACAATGAGCAGTTCTTC. Amino acids: CASSSLTGDNEQFF.

The V call is TRBV7-6, the J call TRBJ2-7, with D hard to call. The CDR3 loop spans 15 amino acids. V dropped 5 bases and J dropped 0 bases, with 14 bases sitting between them. Germline CDR1 is SGHVS and CDR2 is FNYEAQ. The CDR3 loop reads CASSPLSRASYEQYF. DNA for the CDR3: TGTGCCAGCAGCCCACTTTCCCGGGCCTCCTACGAGCAGTACTTC.